The T cell receptor (beta chain) described here comes from a study of T cell changes during pregnancy in multiple sclerosis. Looked up from germline, CDR1 is SGHRS and CDR2 is YFSETQ. J gave up 5 bases and V 4 bases, and 8 bases lay outside the gene matches. The CDR3 length is 15 residues. Clones were read by immunoSEQ multiplex PCR, and TCRdb kept only the in-frame ones, dropping some. The sample yields about 59,000 clones, under 95% seen once. The starting material was peripheral blood, obtained in the second trimester of pregnancy. V and J are TRBV5-1 and TRBJ2-1; TRBD1 matches at 8 bases. The source is a female donor with multiple sclerosis, enrolled in a pregnancy study. The CDR3: CASSITDRENNEQFF. The CDR3 DNA is TGCGCCAGCAGCATCACGGACAGGGAGAACAATGAGCAGTTCTTC.